These T cell receptor beta chains were read from a single sample in a study of PD-L1 blockade in urothelial cancer. Using immunoSEQ multiplex PCR, the repertoire was profiled, and TCRdb retains in-frame clones only, with some absent. The data show more than 55,000 clones, with approximately 78% seen just once and 1.5% to 2% held by the top ten. The sample was PBMCs, taken around atezolizumab (anti-PD-L1) treatment. Receptors were obtained from a man in his sixties or seventies with urothelial cancer. CDR3s include the opening cysteine and the closing phenylalanine or tryptophan. A D gene is named only where the DNA matches it firmly. Only some rows state a clone size, as once, few, many or a class for expanded clones.

V gene: TRBV28
clone size: .
J gene: TRBJ1-1
D gene: .
CDR3 protein: CASGSEGLNTEAFF
CDR3 DNA: TGTGCCAGCGGGTCAGAGGGTTTGAACACTGAAGCTTTCTTT

V gene: TRBV12-5
clone size: .
J gene: TRBJ2-2
D gene: .
CDR3 protein: CASGLGQVGTGELFF
CDR3 DNA: TGTGCTAGTGGTTTGGGACAGGTGGGCACCGGGGAGCTGTTTTTT

V gene: TRBV5-4
clone size: .
J gene: TRBJ2-1
D gene: .
CDR3 protein: CASMINRDAEQFF
CDR3 DNA: TGTGCCAGCATGATCAACAGGGACGCTGAGCAGTTCTTC

V gene: TRBV21-1
clone size: .
J gene: TRBJ1-2
D gene: .
CDR3 protein: CASSKTRGYTF
CDR3 DNA: TGTGCCAGCAGCAAAACTCGGGGCTACACCTTC

V gene: TRBV27
clone size: .
J gene: TRBJ2-7
D gene: TRBD1
CDR3 protein: CASSTRQGGPYEQYF
CDR3 DNA: TGTGCCAGCAGTACACGACAGGGTGGCCCCTACGAGCAGTACTTC

V gene: TRBV19
clone size: .
J gene: TRBJ2-1
D gene: TRBD2
CDR3 protein: CASTYRLADNEQFF
CDR3 DNA: TGTGCCAGTACCTATAGACTAGCGGACAATGAGCAGTTCTTC

V gene: TRBV19
clone size: .
J gene: TRBJ1-5
D gene: .
CDR3 protein: CASKEAVDNQPQHF
CDR3 DNA: TGTGCCAGTAAGGAGGCAGTAGACAATCAGCCCCAGCATTTT

V gene: TRBV5-4
clone size: .
J gene: TRBJ2-3
D gene: TRBD2
CDR3 protein: CASSFGAGAGGDTQYF
CDR3 DNA: TGTGCCAGCAGCTTTGGGGCGGGAGCGGGTGGGGATACGCAGTATTTT

V gene: TRBV27
clone size: .
J gene: TRBJ2-5
D gene: TRBD1
CDR3 protein: CASSNRVRGETQYF
CDR3 DNA: TGTGCCAGCAGTAACAGGGTCAGGGGGGAGACCCAGTACTTC

V gene: TRBV4-2
clone size: .
J gene: TRBJ1-2
D gene: TRBD1
CDR3 protein: CASSQPTGERGYTF
CDR3 DNA: TGTGCCAGCAGCCAACCGACAGGGGAACGTGGCTACACCTTC

V gene: TRBV11-2
clone size: .
J gene: TRBJ2-5
D gene: .
CDR3 protein: CASSVLGASQETQYF
CDR3 DNA: TGTGCCAGCAGCGTTCTGGGAGCTAGCCAAGAGACCCAGTACTTC

V gene: TRBV7-9
clone size: .
J gene: TRBJ2-1
D gene: TRBD1
CDR3 protein: CASSPEDRVGNEQFF
CDR3 DNA: TGTGCCAGCAGCCCAGAAGACAGGGTCGGAAATGAGCAGTTCTTC

V gene: TRBV6-6
clone size: .
J gene: TRBJ1-4
D gene: TRBD1
CDR3 protein: CASSYNTGGNEKLFF
CDR3 DNA: TGTGCCAGCAGTTACAATACAGGGGGGAATGAAAAACTGTTTTTT

V gene: TRBV4-3
clone size: .
J gene: TRBJ2-1
D gene: .
CDR3 protein: CASSQVPDRLDNEQFF
CDR3 DNA: TGCGCCAGCAGCCAAGTCCCTGACAGGCTGGACAATGAGCAGTTCTTC

V gene: TRBV6-1
clone size: .
J gene: TRBJ2-7
D gene: TRBD2
CDR3 protein: CASSGGGSTSYEQYF
CDR3 DNA: TGTGCCAGCAGTGGCGGGGGGAGCACATCCTACGAGCAGTACTTC

V gene: TRBV6-5
clone size: .
J gene: TRBJ1-2
D gene: .
CDR3 protein: CASSYSPADGYTF
CDR3 DNA: TGTGCCAGCAGTTACTCACCAGCGGATGGCTACACCTTC

V gene: TRBV4-3
clone size: .
J gene: TRBJ2-7
D gene: TRBD1
CDR3 protein: CASSQGMDRANEQYF
CDR3 DNA: TGCGCCAGCAGCCAAGGGATGGACAGGGCTAACGAGCAGTACTTC

V gene: TRBV2
clone size: once
J gene: TRBJ1-5
D gene: .
CDR3 protein: CASRADRNHQPQHF
CDR3 DNA: TGTGCCAGCAGGGCGGACAGAAATCATCAGCCCCAGCATTTT

V gene: TRBV7-2
clone size: few
J gene: TRBJ1-3
D gene: .
CDR3 protein: CASSLAGGASGNTIYF
CDR3 DNA: TGTGCCAGCAGCTTAGCGGGGGGGGCTTCCGGAAACACCATATATTTT

V gene: TRBV7-2
clone size: .
J gene: TRBJ2-4
D gene: .
CDR3 protein: CASSPGVGRKNIQYF
CDR3 DNA: TGTGCCAGCAGCCCCGGGGTAGGGAGGAAAAACATTCAGTACTTC

V gene: TRBV27
clone size: .
J gene: TRBJ1-2
D gene: .
CDR3 protein: CASSLGQAFDYGYTF
CDR3 DNA: TGTGCCAGCAGTTTAGGGCAGGCCTTCGACTATGGCTACACCTTC

V gene: TRBV5-4
clone size: .
J gene: TRBJ2-2
D gene: .
CDR3 protein: CASSQDGPSVTGELFF
CDR3 DNA: TGCGCCAGCAGCCAAGATGGGCCCTCGGTAACCGGGGAGCTGTTTTTT

V gene: TRBV29-1
clone size: .
J gene: TRBJ1-2
D gene: TRBD1
CDR3 protein: CSCRQGLNYGYTF
CDR3 DNA: TGCAGCTGCAGACAGGGGTTGAACTATGGCTACACCTTC

V gene: TRBV6-4
clone size: .
J gene: TRBJ2-3
D gene: TRBD2
CDR3 protein: CASKEGAGADTQYF
CDR3 DNA: TGTGCCTCCAAGGAAGGCGCGGGAGCAGATACGCAGTATTTT

V gene: TRBV7-8
clone size: .
J gene: TRBJ2-4
D gene: .
CDR3 protein: CASSNRDTLAKNIQYF
CDR3 DNA: TGTGCCAGCAGCAACCGGGACACACTAGCCAAAAACATTCAGTACTTC

V gene: TRBV11-1
clone size: .
J gene: TRBJ2-1
D gene: TRBD2
CDR3 protein: CASSLASGTEQFF
CDR3 DNA: TGTGCCAGCAGCTTAGCTAGCGGGACGGAGCAGTTCTTC

V gene: TRBV9
clone size: .
J gene: TRBJ2-7
D gene: TRBD1
CDR3 protein: CASSVYPTGSDEQYF
CDR3 DNA: TGTGCCAGCAGCGTTTACCCGACAGGGTCAGACGAGCAGTACTTC

V gene: TRBV4-3
clone size: .
J gene: TRBJ2-1
D gene: .
CDR3 protein: CASSFDRANEQFF
CDR3 DNA: TGCGCCAGCAGCTTCGACAGAGCCAATGAGCAGTTCTTC

V gene: TRBV7-2
clone size: .
J gene: TRBJ2-3
D gene: .
CDR3 protein: CASSFRQITDTQYF
CDR3 DNA: TGTGCCAGCAGCTTCCGACAGATCACAGATACGCAGTATTTT

V gene: TRBV6-5
clone size: .
J gene: TRBJ2-7
D gene: TRBD1
CDR3 protein: CASSPGQGLYEQYF
CDR3 DNA: TGTGCCAGCAGCCCGGGACAGGGGTTATACGAGCAGTACTTC

V gene: TRBV2
clone size: .
J gene: TRBJ2-7
D gene: TRBD2
CDR3 protein: CASSVGGRSYEQYF
CDR3 DNA: TGTGCCAGCAGTGTTGGCGGGAGGTCTTACGAGCAGTACTTC

V gene: TRBV28
clone size: .
J gene: TRBJ2-5
D gene: .
CDR3 protein: CATKSPGYPETQYF
CDR3 DNA: TGTGCAACCAAGAGTCCGGGTTATCCAGAGACCCAGTACTTC

V gene: TRBV9
clone size: .
J gene: TRBJ2-1
D gene: TRBD2
CDR3 protein: CASSFSGSLRNEQFF
CDR3 DNA: TGTGCCAGCAGCTTTAGCGGGAGTCTGAGGAATGAGCAGTTCTTC

V gene: TRBV5-1
clone size: .
J gene: TRBJ2-7
D gene: .
CDR3 protein: CASRSRDGLYEQYF
CDR3 DNA: TGCGCCAGCCGGTCGCGGGACGGACTATACGAGCAGTACTTC

V gene: TRBV4-3
clone size: .
J gene: TRBJ2-4
D gene: TRBD2
CDR3 protein: CASSFDGTSGLNIQYF
CDR3 DNA: TGCGCCAGCAGCTTCGATGGGACTAGCGGACTAAACATTCAGTACTTC

V gene: TRBV19
clone size: .
J gene: TRBJ1-1
D gene: .
CDR3 protein: CASSIEHGRTEAFF
CDR3 DNA: TGTGCCAGTAGTATAGAGCACGGGAGGACTGAAGCTTTCTTT

V gene: TRBV18
clone size: .
J gene: TRBJ1-3
D gene: TRBD1
CDR3 protein: CASSPGQPSSGNTIYF
CDR3 DNA: TGTGCCAGCTCACCGGGACAGCCAAGCTCTGGAAACACCATATATTTT

V gene: TRBV4-2
clone size: few
J gene: TRBJ2-7
D gene: TRBD1
CDR3 protein: CASSQALGGQGNYEQYF
CDR3 DNA: TGTGCCAGCAGCCAGGCTTTGGGGGGACAGGGGAACTACGAGCAGTACTTC

V gene: TRBV25-1
clone size: .
J gene: TRBJ2-1
D gene: TRBD2
CDR3 protein: CASSDPEREGANEQFF
CDR3 DNA: TGTGCCAGCAGTGACCCCGAGCGGGAGGGGGCGAATGAGCAGTTCTTC

V gene: TRBV5-1
clone size: .
J gene: TRBJ2-3
D gene: .
CDR3 protein: CASTPGHRVVDADTQYF
CDR3 DNA: TGCGCCAGCACCCCCGGGCACAGGGTAGTAGATGCAGATACGCAGTATTTT

V gene: TRBV29-1
clone size: .
J gene: TRBJ2-2
D gene: TRBD2
CDR3 protein: CSVSSSGRTGELFF
CDR3 DNA: TGCAGCGTTTCGTCTAGCGGAAGAACCGGGGAGCTGTTTTTT

V gene: TRBV5-1
clone size: once
J gene: TRBJ2-5
D gene: TRBD1
CDR3 protein: CASRMDRGQETQYF
CDR3 DNA: TGCGCCAGCAGAATGGACAGGGGCCAAGAGACCCAGTACTTC

V gene: TRBV19
clone size: .
J gene: TRBJ2-1
D gene: TRBD2
CDR3 protein: CASRVAGSSYNEQFF
CDR3 DNA: TGTGCCAGTAGAGTAGCGGGAAGCTCCTACAATGAGCAGTTCTTC

V gene: TRBV2
clone size: .
J gene: TRBJ2-2
D gene: .
CDR3 protein: CASSEGEAGTGELFF
CDR3 DNA: TGTGCCAGCAGTGAAGGCGAGGCCGGAACCGGGGAGCTGTTTTTT

V gene: TRBV28
clone size: .
J gene: TRBJ2-7
D gene: TRBD2
CDR3 protein: CASSSSGMTREQYF
CDR3 DNA: TGTGCCAGCAGCAGTAGCGGGATGACTAGAGAGCAGTACTTC

V gene: TRBV5-1
clone size: few
J gene: TRBJ2-7
D gene: TRBD1
CDR3 protein: CASSRRTGGAGGSYEQYF
CDR3 DNA: TGCGCCAGCAGCCGAAGGACAGGGGGCGCGGGGGGATCCTACGAGCAGTACTTC

V gene: TRBV5-1
clone size: .
J gene: TRBJ2-2
D gene: TRBD2
CDR3 protein: CASSPAPLRLARNTGELFF
CDR3 DNA: TGCGCCAGCAGCCCGGCCCCTCTCCGACTAGCGAGGAACACCGGGGAGCTGTTTTTT

V gene: TRBV4-2
clone size: .
J gene: TRBJ1-1
D gene: .
CDR3 protein: CASSQPGEGDAEAFF
CDR3 DNA: TGTGCCAGCAGCCAACCGGGGGAGGGGGATGCTGAAGCTTTCTTT

V gene: TRBV25-1
clone size: .
J gene: TRBJ1-1
D gene: .
CDR3 protein: CASSELGQVNTEAFF
CDR3 DNA: TGTGCCAGCAGTGAATTGGGTCAGGTGAACACTGAAGCTTTCTTT

V gene: TRBV7-3
clone size: .
J gene: TRBJ2-1
D gene: TRBD2
CDR3 protein: CASSLSRLAANNEQFF
CDR3 DNA: TGTGCCAGCAGCTTAAGTCGTCTAGCGGCTAACAATGAGCAGTTCTTC

V gene: TRBV28
clone size: .
J gene: TRBJ1-1
D gene: .
CDR3 protein: CASSFRSGNINTEAFF
CDR3 DNA: TGTGCCAGCAGTTTTCGGTCAGGGAACATCAACACTGAAGCTTTCTTT